The rows below give T cell receptor beta chains drawn from one sample of a study of blood T cells in healthy people across ages. One entry per CDR3 protein results from TCRdb running MiXCR on the 5' RACE reads. The sample contains 380,000 or so distinct CDR3 sequences, 45% to 60% of which appear only once. Material: blood. Receptors were obtained from a man aged 55 to 69 in good health. The CDR3 runs from the conserved cysteine through the conserved F or W. D genes are given only for firm matches. The size entry is marked missing in some rows and otherwise reads once, few, many or a size class.

v_call	d_call	clone_size	j_call	cdr3_nt	cdr3_aa
TRBV11-2	TRBD2	NA	TRBJ2-1	TGTGCCAGCAGCCCGGCGAGCGGGGGGGGATACAATGAGCAGTTCTTC	CASSPASGGGYNEQFF
TRBV18	NA	few	TRBJ2-1	TGTGCCAGCTCAGCTTTGAGGGAATACAATGAGCAGTTCTTC	CASSALREYNEQFF
TRBV5-1	NA	NA	TRBJ2-7	TGCGCCAGCAGCCCTATAGGGGTGGGGGCGTACGAGCAGTACTTC	CASSPIGVGAYEQYF
TRBV20-1	NA	NA	TRBJ2-1	TGCAGTGCTAGAGATAGGTTCCAGGGTAGCTCCTACAATGAGCAGTTCTTC	CSARDRFQGSSYNEQFF
TRBV13	NA	once	TRBJ1-1	TGTGCCAGCAGCCAGGAAAGTACTTACACTGATGGAGCTTTCTTT	CASSQESTYTDGAFF
TRBV29-1	TRBD2	once	TRBJ2-2	TGCAGCGCCGGCGGGCAGGGAGGGACCGGGGAGCTGTTTTTT	CSAGGQGGTGELFF
TRBV9	NA	few	TRBJ2-3	TGTGCCAGCAGCGTAACCGGCAGCACAGATACGCAGTATTTT	CASSVTGSTDTQYF
TRBV6-6	TRBD1	NA	TRBJ2-7	TGTGCCAGCTCTTTTGGCGGACAGGGGGCCTGCGAGCAGTACTTC	CASSFGGQGACEQYF
TRBV12-5	NA	few	TRBJ2-1	TGTGCTAGTGGTCCACGGGGGTCTCACTACAATGAGCAGTTCTTC	CASGPRGSHYNEQFF
TRBV11-2	NA	NA	TRBJ2-7	TGTGCCAGCAGTTCCCTCCCATCAGGGGCTCTCGAGCAGTACTTC	CASSSLPSGALEQYF